The 29 T cell receptor beta chains presented below share a single source sample, sequenced in a study of CD8 T cells in Susac syndrome. The RNA, roughly 0.5 to 1 ug, was put through reverse transcription using random hexamers. TCRdb ran MiXCR on the immunoSEQ multiplex PCR reads and lists one entry per CDR3 protein. The table lists under 150,000 distinct CDR3 sequences, roughly 94% of them singletons. The sequencing input was CD4+ T cells from PBMCs. These receptors came from a human donor with multiple sclerosis.

This chain joins TRBV20-1 and TRBJ2-7; D possibly corresponds to TRBD1 (6 bases). Germline assignment: CDR1 DFQATT and CDR2 SNEGSKA (reference sequence). Trimming left V 4 bases short and J 5 bases short, with 12 bases between. This CDR3 contains 12 residues. The CDR3 DNA is TGCAGTGCTATCCCAGGGGCTAACGAGCAGTACTTC. Amino acid sequence: CSAIPGANEQYF.

The J gene is TRBJ2-7, the V gene TRBV18; D call uncertain. CDR3 length: 12 residues. CDR1 KGHSH and CDR2 LQKENI come from the germline V gene. The V gene lost 3 bases and the J gene lost 4 bases, with 7 bases spanning the gap. CDR3 sequence (DNA): TGTGCCAGCTCACCGAAGGGTTACGAGCAGTACTTC. Translation gives CASSPKGYEQYF.

This sequence joins TRBV4-2 and TRBJ2-7; a weak D match, TRBD2 (5 bases). The CDR3 runs 14 residues. The germline gives CDR1 LGHNA, CDR2 YNFKEQ. Trimming pared 4 bases from V and 0 bases from J, leaving 10 bases between. The CDR3 region is CASSPPRGSYEQYF. The CDR3 bases are TGTGCCAGCAGCCCCCCACGGGGCTCCTACGAGCAGTACTTC.

The rearrangement joins TRBV7-2 to TRBJ1-2; no clear D gene. V was shortened by 1 base and J by 4 bases, with 4 bases between the two germline ends. CDR3 size: 12 residues. From germline, CDR1 is SGHTA and CDR2 FQGNSA. The chain's CDR3 is CASSLDTYGYTF. In nucleotides, the CDR3 is TGTGCCAGCAGCTTAGACACCTATGGCTACACCTTC.

The V gene is TRBV20-1, the J gene TRBJ2-1; 9 nucleotides agree with TRBD2. The CDR3 sequence is 14 residues long. V was clipped by 6 bases and J by 10 bases; unmatched bases: 13. In germline, CDR1 is DFQATT, CDR2 SNEGSKA (reference sequence). This chain's CDR3 is CSATLVAGVEEQFF. The CDR3 DNA is TGCAGTGCCACCCTGGTAGCGGGAGTAGAGGAGCAGTTCTTC.

This chain links TRBV6-5 with TRBJ1-5; 7 bases agree with TRBD1. Per germline, CDR1 MNHEY and CDR2 SVGAGI. V dropped 6 bases and J dropped 2; count of bases not matched to a gene: 4. This CDR3 is built from 14 residues. The CDR3 here is CASSPGTGNQPQHF. The CDR3 DNA is TGTGCCAGCAGCCCGGGGACAGGCAATCAGCCCCAGCATTTT.

The chain recombines TRBV24-1 with TRBJ1-3; D is perhaps TRBD1 (6 bases). Germline V gene lookup returns CDR1 KGHDR and CDR2 SFDVKD. This CDR3 is built from 17 residues. Trimming took 4 bases from V and 1 from J, leaving 16 bases between them. CDR3 in amino acids: CATSDRRTVDSGNTIYF. CDR3 DNA: TGTGCCACCAGTGACCGCCGGACAGTTGATTCTGGAAACACCATATATTTT.

The rearrangement joins TRBV20-1 to TRBJ1-2; D is unclear. CDR1 is DFQATT and CDR2 is SNEGSKA in the germline V gene (reference sequence). This CDR3 comprises 12 residues. With 5 bases removed from V and 6 bases from J, the gap between germline ends came to 13 bases. The DNA of the CDR3 is TGCAGTGCTCCTAGGCAGTCCGATGGCTACACCTTC. The encoded protein is CSAPRQSDGYTF.

This chain joins TRBV5-1 and TRBJ2-5, with TRBD2 as a possible D gene (6 bases). Germline lookup yields CDR1 SGHRS and CDR2 YFSETQ. This CDR3 spans 15 amino acids. V was trimmed by 1 base and J by 4 bases, leaving 14 bases between them. The CDR3 region is CASSLWGGDGETQYF. The DNA of the CDR3 is TGCGCCAGCAGCTTGTGGGGAGGAGACGGAGAGACCCAGTACTTC.

This rearrangement joins TRBV6-5 to TRBJ1-1; D perhaps matches TRBD1 (5 bases). V shed 4 bases and J shed 3 bases, with 9 bases lying between them. In germline, CDR1 is MNHEY, CDR2 SVGAGI. This CDR3 has 13 amino acids. Here the CDR3 reads CASSSYRYTEAFF. In nucleotides, the CDR3 is TGTGCCAGCAGTTCTTACAGGTACACTGAAGCTTTCTTT.

The chain employs TRBV19 and TRBJ1-1; D call uncertain. Deletions cut 2 bases from V and 0 bases from J, with 10 bases between. Germline V CDR1 and CDR2: LNHDA, SQIVND (reference sequence). This CDR3 comprises 15 residues. The CDR3: CASSIRSHLNTEAFF. In DNA, the CDR3 is TGTGCCAGTAGTATAAGATCCCACCTGAACACTGAAGCTTTCTTT.

The chain uses TRBV5-1 and TRBJ2-7, with a tentative D call TRBD1 (5 bases). Germline lookup yields CDR1 SGHRS and CDR2 YFSETQ. Trimming removed 1 base at V and 1 base at J, with 15 bases between. The CDR3 is made up of 16 amino acids. CDR3 in DNA: TGCGCCAGCAGCTTGCAAGGGCAGGGAACTTCCTACGAGCAGTACTTC. Translating gives CASSLQGQGTSYEQYF.

The chain uses TRBV28 and TRBJ1-4; D ambiguous. The CDR3 is 13 amino acids. Germline lookup yields CDR1 MDHEN and CDR2 SYDVKM. The V end lost 8 bases, the J end lost 8 bases, and 15 bases lay between the germline ends. The CDR3 DNA sequence: TGTGCCAGCGTCTCAGCTAAATCCGAAAAACTGTTTTTT. Amino acid sequence: CASVSAKSEKLFF.

The chain combines TRBV25-1 with TRBJ2-2, with D hard to call. V was shortened by 4 bases and J by 5 bases, with 8 bases between the two germline ends. In germline, CDR1 is MGHDK, CDR2 SYGVNS. The CDR3 is 13 amino acids. The CDR3 sequence: CASSVHHTGELFF. The CDR3 DNA reads as TGTGCCAGCAGTGTCCATCATACCGGGGAGCTGTTTTTT.

This chain connects TRBV7-9 to TRBJ2-2; D is uncertain. Germline V gene data show CDR1 as SEHNR and CDR2 as FQNEAQ (reference sequence). The length of the CDR3 is 14 residues. V was trimmed by 0 bases and J by 7 bases, leaving 9 bases between them. The CDR3 nucleotides read TGTGCCAGCAGCTTAGCATCGGATGGCGGGGAGCTGTTTTTT. Amino acid sequence: CASSLASDGGELFF.

The V gene is TRBV9, the J gene TRBJ1-1; a possible D gene is TRBD1 (5 bases). Trimming took 0 bases from V and 11 from J, leaving 20 bases between them. Germline V lookup: CDR1 SGDLS, CDR2 YYNGEE. This CDR3 comprises 15 residues. CDR3 residues: CASSVVRGMWGAAFF. CDR3 nucleotide sequence: TGTGCCAGCAGCGTAGTACGTGGGATGTGGGGCGCCGCTTTCTTT. Full variable domain (remainder filled in from reference TRBV9 and TRBJ1-1): DSGVTQTPKHLITATGQRVTLRCSPRSGDLSVYWYQQSLDQGLQFLIQYYNGEERAKGNILERFSAQQFPDLHSELNLSSLELGDSALYFCASSVVRGMWGAAFFGQGTRLTVV.

The chain is built from TRBV30 and TRBJ2-2; 7 bases are shared with TRBD2. V lost 0 bases, J lost 5 bases, and 9 bases stayed unmatched. The CDR3 covers 16 residues. Germline V gene sequence: CDR1 GTSNPN, CDR2 SVGIG (reference sequence). DNA for the CDR3: TGTGCCTGGAGTGTACGTGCGGGAGTCATTACCGGGGAGCTGTTTTTT. This gives the protein CAWSVRAGVITGELFF.

The count of this clonotype is one. This chain connects TRBV4-3 to TRBJ2-2; D may be TRBD1 or TRBD2 (6 bases each). Germline V gene data show CDR1 as LGHNA and CDR2 as YSLEER. V lost 6 bases, J lost 4 bases, and 15 bases lay in between. This CDR3 has 15 residues. The CDR3 sequence: CASSAEGGVTGELFF. In DNA, the CDR3 is TGCGCCAGCAGTGCTGAGGGGGGAGTCACCGGGGAGCTGTTTTTT.

The chain uses TRBV7-2 and TRBJ2-1, with D hard to call. The CDR3 totals 16 residues. Trimming shortened V by 2 bases and J by 0 bases, and 11 bases separated the two germline ends. CDR1 and CDR2 from the germline V gene are SGHTA and FQGNSA. The CDR3 DNA is TGTGCCAGCAGCTTAATGAGCGCCAGCTCCTACAATGAGCAGTTCTTC. Its protein product is CASSLMSASSYNEQFF.

DNA for the CDR3: TGTGCCAGCCCAGGAGGGGCAGCCTATGGCTACACCTTC. Protein sequence: CASPGGAAYGYTF. V is TRBV6-1 and J is TRBJ1-2; perhaps TRBD1 as D (5 bases). Germline V lookup: CDR1 MNHNS, CDR2 SASEGT. V lost 8 bases and J 4 bases, leaving 14 bases between the germline ends. The CDR3 covers 13 residues.

The CDR3 loop is CASSNTGRQETQYF. In DNA, the CDR3 is TGTGCCAGCAGCAACACAGGGCGCCAAGAGACCCAGTACTTC. The V and J genes are TRBV28 and TRBJ2-5, with D possibly matching TRBD1 (6 bases). In germline, CDR1 is MDHEN, CDR2 SYDVKM. V lost 6 bases and J lost 1, with 12 bases in between. This CDR3 spans 14 amino acids. Full variable domain (rest looked up from reference TRBV28 and TRBJ2-5): DVKVTQSSRYLVKRTGEKVFLECVQDMDHENMFWYRQDPGLGLRLIYFSYDVKMKEKGDIPEGYSVSREKKERFSLILESASTNQTSMYLCASSNTGRQETQYFGPGTRLLVL.

This clonotype was picked up a small number of times. At one boundary the junction diverges from the germline segment, which might be a read error. The rearrangement joins TRBV5-1 to TRBJ2-1; 11 bases agree with TRBD2. This CDR3 is 15 amino acids long. Per germline, CDR1 SGHRS and CDR2 YFSETQ. Written as DNA, the CDR3 is TGTGCCAGCAGCTTAGGACTAGCGGGTGGCAATGAGCAGTTCTTC. Its protein product is CASSLGLAGGNEQFF. Full variable domain (rest looked up from reference TRBV5-1 and TRBJ2-1): KAGVTQTPRYLIKTRGQQVTLSCSPISGHRSVSWYQQTPGQGLQFLFEYFSETQRNKGNFPGRFSGRQFSNSRSEMNVSTLELGDSALYLCASSLGLAGGNEQFFGPGTRLTVL.

V usage is TRBV30 and J usage is TRBJ1-6; D is uncertain. This CDR3 is 12 amino acids long. Germline V gives CDR1 GTSNPN, CDR2 SVGIG (reference sequence). V was clipped by 2 bases and J by 15 bases, with 14 bases between them. The CDR3 loop reads CAWSRSYANLHF. The DNA for the CDR3 is TGTGCCTGGAGTAGATCTTATGCAAACCTCCACTTT.

The chain has TRBV7-2 and TRBJ2-7, with D unclear. This CDR3 contains 11 residues. V lost 5 bases to trimming and J lost 3 bases, with 5 bases between them. Germline CDR1 is SGHTA and CDR2 is FQGNSA. The CDR3 DNA sequence: TGTGCCAGCAGCATAAACTACGAGCAGTACTTC. Translated, it gives CASSINYEQYF.

The chain combines TRBV7-9 with TRBJ1-1; TRBD1 matches at 7 bases. Losses at the gene ends were 6 bases for V and 0 bases for J; bases not matched to a gene: 7. The CDR3 spans 15 residues. CDR1 SEHNR and CDR2 FQNEAQ come from the germline V gene (reference sequence). The CDR3 loop is CASSSTGVMNTEAFF. The CDR3 region has the DNA TGTGCCAGCAGTTCCACAGGGGTCATGAACACTGAAGCTTTCTTT.

The rearrangement uses TRBV10-3 and TRBJ2-1; D unresolved. Trimming removed 0 bases at V and 9 bases at J, with 9 bases between. The CDR3 is 13 amino acids. Germline CDR1 is ENHRY and CDR2 is SYGVKD. The CDR3 DNA follows: TGTGCCATCAGTGAGTCGAACCTAGGTGAGCAGTTCTTC. It encodes CAISESNLGEQFF.

This chain links TRBV7-2 with TRBJ1-5; TRBD1 is a possible D gene (6 bases). Germline CDR1 reads SGHTA; CDR2 reads FQGNSA. This CDR3 has 15 amino acids. V shed 1 base and J shed 7 bases, with 14 bases lying between them. CDR3 nucleotides: TGTGCCAGCAGCTTAGAGGAGGGGGTACGGCAGCCCCAGCATTTT. Residues: CASSLEEGVRQPQHF. The complete variable domain, with remaining parts taken from reference TRBV7-2 and TRBJ1-5, reads GAGVSQSPSNKVTEKGKDVELRCDPISGHTALYWYRQSLGQGLEFLIYFQGNSAPDKSGLPSDRFSAERTGGSVSTLTIQRTQQEDSAVYLCASSLEEGVRQPQHFGDGTRLSIL.

This clonotype was picked up one time. This chain uses TRBV18 with TRBJ2-7; D gene ambiguous. CDR1 and CDR2 from the germline V gene are KGHSH and LQKENI. The CDR3 runs to 14 residues. The V end was cut by 3 bases, the J end by 1 base, with 10 bases between. The CDR3 loop is CASSPLPESYEQYF. The CDR3 bases are TGTGCCAGCTCACCCTTGCCCGAATCCTACGAGCAGTACTTC. The entire variable domain, with the rest obtained from reference TRBV18 and TRBJ2-7, is as follows: NAGVMQNPRHLVRRRGQEARLRCSPMKGHSHVYWYRQLPEEGLKFMVYLQKENIIDESGMPKERFSAEFPKEGPSILRIQQVVRGDSAAYFCASSPLPESYEQYFGPGTRLTVT.

This sequence joins TRBV6-2 or TRBV6-3 and TRBJ1-5; 7 bases match TRBD1. Germline V gene data show CDR1 as MNHEY and CDR2 as SVGEGT. Trimming took 7 bases from V and 4 from J; bases not matched to a gene: 7. The CDR3 sequence is 14 residues long. The CDR3 reads CASMVGGENQPQHF. The CDR3 DNA follows: TGTGCCAGCATGGTAGGGGGCGAAAATCAGCCCCAGCATTTT.